This TCR beta chain was recorded in a study of metastatic and nonmetastatic thyroid tumors. Overall study context: The authors compared repertoires across blood and tumor or nodule tissue from malignant and benign thyroid patients.

Patients had received no treatment of any kind before thyroid surgery. As handled by the study authors: The distant-metastasis classifier for papillary thyroid cancer was built from CDR3 differences across clinicopathological groups. MiXCR reprocessed the PCR reads for TCRdb. In this record, the V and J calls reflect TCRdb's handling and not the investigators' own analysis. The sample consists of some 13,000 clones, 20% to 30% of them appearing once. Study-level results: Across blood and tumor, TCR beta diversity in malignant thyroid tumors was reportedly significantly higher than in benign nodules.

Concerning this clone itself: Antigen specificity is unknown.

There are 15 residues in the CDR3. V dropped 1 base and J dropped 2 bases, with 9 bases sitting between them. In germline, CDR1 is MNHEY, CDR2 SVGAGI. The specimen sequenced was tumor tissue. The V gene is TRBV6-5, the J gene TRBJ2-1, with D uncertain. This TCR was recovered from a female donor with papillary thyroid cancer or a benign thyroid nodule (not recorded which). Some clones in this sample may be carry-over from other donors' samples. The CDR3 sequence: CASSYLALTYNEQFF. For the CDR3, the DNA is TGTGCCAGCAGTTACTTGGCCCTCACCTACAATGAGCAGTTCTTC.